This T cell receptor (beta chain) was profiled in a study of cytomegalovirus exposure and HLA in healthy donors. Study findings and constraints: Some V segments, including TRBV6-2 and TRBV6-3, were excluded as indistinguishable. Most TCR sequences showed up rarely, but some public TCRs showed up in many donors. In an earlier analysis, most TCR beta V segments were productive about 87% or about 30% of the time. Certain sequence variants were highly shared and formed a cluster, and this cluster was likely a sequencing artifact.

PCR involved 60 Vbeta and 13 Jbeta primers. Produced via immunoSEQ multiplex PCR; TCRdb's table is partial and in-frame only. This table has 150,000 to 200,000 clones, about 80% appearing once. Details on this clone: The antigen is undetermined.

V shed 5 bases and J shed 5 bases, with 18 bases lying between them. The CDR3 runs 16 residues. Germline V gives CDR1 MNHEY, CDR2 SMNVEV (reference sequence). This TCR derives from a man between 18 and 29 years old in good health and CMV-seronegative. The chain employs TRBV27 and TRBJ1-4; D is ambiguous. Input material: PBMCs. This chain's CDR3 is CASSQAHHAVNEKLFF. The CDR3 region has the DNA TGTGCCAGCAGTCAGGCCCACCACGCTGTCAATGAAAAACTGTTTTTT.